This T cell receptor beta chain was captured by sequencing in a study of T cell clones after liver transplantation. Study information: TCRbeta sequencing after a pre-transplant mixed lymphocyte reaction identified graft-donor-reactive clones, later tracked in post-transplant blood. Without induction therapy, subjects received standard immunosuppression until 12-24 months post-transplant.

Notes on this clone: The antigen remains unidentified.

Sequencing used immunoSEQ multiplex PCR; TCRdb keeps in-frame clones, though not all of them. This sample has over 60,000 clones, with 80% found just once. CDR1 is SEHNR and CDR2 is FQNEAQ in the germline V gene (reference sequence). The CDR3 has 12 residues. Study-level findings and limits: Migration into the graft, not deletion, may explain lost graft donor-reactive T cells. Post-transplant time points were not standardized, so conclusions are preliminary.

Sequenced material: CD4+ T cells from blood, taken before liver transplant. V and J are TRBV7-9 and TRBJ1-2, with TRBD1 identical over 12 bases. This sequence originates from a human donor who received a liver transplant. For the CDR3, the DNA is TGTGCTTCGGGACAGGGGGCGACTGGCTACACCTTC. It is translated as CASGQGATGYTF. Complete variable domain (other parts from reference TRBV7-9 and TRBJ1-2): DTGVSQNPRHKITKRGQNVTFRCDPISEHNRLYWYRQTLGQGPEFLTYFQNEAQLEKSRLLSDRFSAERPKGSFSTLEIQRTEQGDSAMYLCASGQGATGYTFGSGTRLTVV.